This section outlines one T cell receptor (beta chain) sequence together with its context. This clonotype appeared a few times. The clone's antigen remains unknown. Nothing much larger sits one base from this clone, and base qualities are not available. CDR1 and CDR2 are drawn from the germline V gene: MNHEY, SVGAGI. From the cysteine through the phenylalanine, the CDR3 covers 20 amino acids. CDR3 DNA only is kept here, 60 bases in frame from base 1. Compared with germline, V lacks 1 base and J lacks 3 bases; bases without a gene match: 11. Libraries of naive CD8 T cells were built from anywhere between about 18,000 and 1,000,000 sorted cells, with 10%, 30% or 50% of the purified RNA used. Naive CD8 T cells were FACS-sorted as CD8+CD4-CCR7+CD45RA+ on a BD FACSAria II into RLT Plus buffer. Detection sensitivity was tested by spiking Jurkat RNA equal to approximately 9 TCR copies' worth into samples containing roughly 17,000-1,100,000 naive CD8 T cells. Enrichment of CD8 T cells was done with RosetteSep CD8+ T Cell Enrichment Cocktail plus Ficoll-Paque, and ACK red cell lysis came afterward.

This sample was taken from a study of molecular identifiers for immune sequencing clone quantification (dated by TCRdb to between 2017 and 2018). Study-level background: For a replicate experiment, RNA from around 20,000 or 100,000 naive CD8 T cells was divided into five aliquots, and four of the five aliquots were sequenced. CD8 T cells were used in a methods study to benchmark molecular-identifier clustering-based TCR repertoire sequencing (MIDCIRS) and TCR RNA copy counting.

What the research found in general, with its limitations: Highly expanded clone sizes could be underestimated if identical TCR molecules share a barcode. Clones above 20 RNA copies held over 97% of molecules in CMV-specific effector cells but under 1% in naive cells. A single cell's worth of spiked-in Jurkat TCR RNA was reported detectable even among one million naive CD8 T cells. Modeling indicated about three TCR RNA copies recovered per cell, compared with about 9.4 by digital PCR, which implies a capture efficiency of 25% to 35%. When barcode sub-clustering was not used, chimeric consensus sequences inflated TCR diversity, with chimeras reaching as high as 47%. The naive libraries included spiked-in Jurkat TCR RNA (roughly nine copies' worth), and this Jurkat TCR RNA is not part of the donor repertoire.

To prepare the library, PCR was applied. Sequencing was performed on an Illumina HiSeq 4000. Bulk TCR libraries were made following a previously described method, with the TCR primers given in Table S5. Purification of total RNA was performed with the Qiagen AllPrep DNA/RNA kit. Before analysis, reads from multiple sequencing runs of one library were combined. The paper's processing steps were these. Reads were retained only if an exact TCR constant sequence was present, and the retained reads were trimmed to 150 nt and grouped according to their 12-nt molecular barcodes. Reads within each barcode group were sub-clustered using a 15% Levenshtein threshold, and quality-weighted consensus sequences were constructed for each RNA molecule. Non-functional sequences were removed, as were lower-count sequences one edit away from another. Based on fitting two negative binomial distributions, any barcode sub-cluster with under 20% of the maximum read count was discarded. Clones were called with MiXCR by TCRdb after fastp trimmed the public reads at Q25, and only in-frame beta chains were retained. CDR3 protein duplicates are merged, each entry listing the most common genes and DNA. What appears here as the V and J calls and clone size reflects TCRdb's work, not the paper's. Counted in this sample were hundreds of thousands of distinct CDR3 sequences; about 21% of them appeared once. The leading ten clones occupy about 0.79% of the sample.

The sequence joins TRBV6-5 to TRBJ2-3; a stretch of 15 junction bases matches TRBD2. The clonotype originates from a human donor in good health. Some libraries in this study had Jurkat cell RNA spiked in. Sequenced input: naive CD8+ T cells from blood, with Jurkat cell RNA spiked in. The cell subset or site label, as the study defines it: FACS-sorted CD8+CD4-CCR7+CD45RA+ naive T cells. The CDR3 reads CASSYLGLAGGFGETDTQYF. The bases read TGTGCCAGCAGTTACTTGGGACTAGCGGGGGGTTTCGGTGAGACAGATACGCAGTATTTT.